This record concerns one T cell receptor beta chain sequence. In assigning cohorts, the study relied on participant-reported clinical history. This record belongs to a study of blood T cell repertoires in COVID-19. This CDR3 contains 14 residues. V lost 1 base, J lost 5 bases, and 3 bases stayed unmatched. Germline CDR1 reads SNHLY; CDR2 reads FYNNEI. The data were produced by immunoSEQ multiplex PCR, yet TCRdb's version contains in-frame clones alone and is incomplete. This table has more than 250,000 clones, about 92% appearing once. V usage is TRBV2 and J usage is TRBJ2-5; 8 bases are shared with TRBD2. The sample was PBMCs or T cells enriched from blood (not recorded which). This receptor was taken from a woman aged 25-40 years who had recovered from COVID-19. The chain's CDR3 is CASSEGRGGETQYF. As DNA, the CDR3 is TGTGCCAGCAGTGAAGGGCGCGGGGGGGAGACCCAGTACTTC.